This TCR beta chain was recorded in a study of shared clonotypes between healthy human individuals. CD8 cells classed as naive were CD45RO-negative and positively selected for CCR7, excluding terminally differentiated effector memory CD45RA+ cells. The assay used deep level. Profiled with immunoSEQ multiplex PCR; TCRdb holds only in-frame clones, not every one. The sample has roughly 650,000 clones, roughly 96% seen once. The CDR3 sequence is 13 residues long. Trimming shortened V by 3 bases and J by 4 bases, and 10 bases separated the two germline ends. The germline CDR1 and CDR2 sequences are SGHVS and FQNEAQ. Points from the study as a whole: Relative to memory subsets, naive subsets generally showed larger estimated richness.

A note on this clone: Its antigen is unknown.

This receptor was identified in a woman aged 25 to 39 in good health. The specimen sequenced was naive CD8+ T cells sorted from blood. The gene calls are TRBV7-8 and TRBJ2-7, with D possibly TRBD1 on 6 matching bases. The CDR3 nucleotides read TGTGCCAGCAGCTTGGCCGACAGGTACGAGCAGTACTTC. Translation: CASSLADRYEQYF.